The 23 T cell receptor beta chains below all came from one sample that was sequenced in a study of somatic mutations in cytotoxic T cells in rheumatoid arthritis. Method: immunoSEQ multiplex PCR; TCRdb's copy keeps in-frame clones and lacks some. The data show more than 15,000 clones, 65% to 75% seen once. Sequencing was carried out using CD8+ T cells sorted from blood. The receptors were sampled from a man in his 60s in good health.

This sequence joins TRBV5-4 and TRBJ1-1, with D maybe TRBD1 (6 bases). Trimming shortened V by 4 bases and J by 4 bases, and 17 bases separated the two germline ends. The CDR3 runs 15 residues. Germline V CDR1 and CDR2: SGHNT, YYREEE (reference sequence). The DNA for the CDR3 is TGTGCCAGCAGCCCGGCAAACAGGGCACTCACTGAAGCTTTCTTT. Translating it yields CASSPANRALTEAFF.

This chain connects TRBV5-1 to TRBJ2-3; a possible D gene is TRBD2 (6 bases). The CDR3 sequence is 14 residues long. With 0 bases removed from V and 1 base from J, the gap between germline ends came to 6 bases. The V gene's germline CDR1 is SGHRS and CDR2 YFSETQ. CDR3 sequence: CASSLGGGTDTQYF. CDR3 DNA sequence: TGCGCCAGCAGCTTGGGCGGGGGCACAGATACGCAGTATTTT.

This chain uses TRBV7-8 with TRBJ2-3; D call uncertain. The V and J ends lost 6 bases and 1 base respectively, with 14 bases between them. CDR3 length: 15 residues. Germline V gene sequence: CDR1 SGHVS, CDR2 FQNEAQ. The CDR3 DNA sequence: TGTGCCAGCAGTTCCGACAACCACCGCACAGATACGCAGTATTTT. Amino acid sequence: CASSSDNHRTDTQYF.

The V gene is TRBV6-4, the J gene TRBJ2-3; 10 positions match TRBD2. The CDR3 extends over 15 amino acids. V was clipped by 0 bases and J by 4 bases; unmatched bases: 1. CDR1 MRHNA and CDR2 SNTAGT come from the germline V gene. The CDR3 loop reads CASSDSAGGPDTQYF. The CDR3 DNA follows: TGTGCCAGCAGTGACTCAGCGGGGGGGCCAGATACGCAGTATTTT.

The rearrangement uses TRBV5-6 and TRBJ2-5; 14 nucleotides align to TRBD2. This CDR3 contains 16 residues. Germline trimming cut 4 bases from V and 1 base from J; bases unmatched to any gene: 3. Germline V gene data show CDR1 as SGHDT and CDR2 as YYEEEE. The CDR3 DNA reads TGTGCCAGCAGCCAGGGACTAGCGGGGGTCCAAGAGACCCAGTACTTC. Translation: CASSQGLAGVQETQYF.

The chain couples TRBV27 to TRBJ2-3, with D perhaps matching TRBD1 (6 bases). Germline values: CDR1 MNHEY, CDR2 SMNVEV (reference sequence). The V end lost 0 bases, the J end lost 0 bases, and 19 bases lay between the germline ends. CDR3 size: 19 residues. The CDR3 loop is CASSLSMPGTTTSTDTQYF. The CDR3, as DNA: TGTGCCAGCAGTTTATCGATGCCCGGGACAACAACTAGCACAGATACGCAGTATTTT.

This chain connects TRBV4-3 to TRBJ2-7, with TRBD1 as a possible D gene (6 bases). V was shortened by 3 bases and J by 0 bases, with 18 bases between the two germline ends. The germline V gene encodes CDR1 LGHNA and CDR2 YSLEER. This CDR3 contains 17 residues. CDR3 protein: CASSHSGSRGLSYEQYF. The CDR3, as DNA: TGCGCCAGCAGCCATTCTGGTAGCAGGGGTCTCTCCTACGAGCAGTACTTC.

Comment on this clone: Other DNA variants within this sample encode the same CDR3. The chain carries TRBV5-4 and TRBJ1-1; no firm D call. The CDR3 covers 14 residues. Germline assignment: CDR1 SGHNT and CDR2 YYREEE (reference sequence). The V end was cut by 0 bases, the J end by 1 base, with 7 bases between. CDR3 bases: TGTGCCAGCAGCTTGGCAGGAGGGAACACTGAAGCTTTCTTT. It translates to CASSLAGGNTEAFF.

The V gene is TRBV27, the J gene TRBJ1-2; D is unclear. Deletions cut 3 bases from V and 0 bases from J, with 8 bases between. The CDR3 runs to 14 residues. Germline-derived CDR1 and CDR2 are MNHEY and SMNVEV (reference sequence). CDR3 residues: CASSFGSPNYGYTF. CDR3 DNA: TGTGCCAGCAGTTTTGGCAGTCCTAACTATGGCTACACCTTC.

This chain links TRBV7-9 with TRBJ2-3; possibly TRBD2 for D (6 bases). CDR3 length: 14 residues. Trimming shortened V by 3 bases and J by 2 bases, and 9 bases separated the two germline ends. Germline lookup yields CDR1 SEHNR and CDR2 FQNEAQ (reference sequence). CDR3 sequence: CASSFSGNTDTQYF. The CDR3 DNA reads as TGTGCCAGCAGCTTTAGCGGCAACACAGATACGCAGTATTTT.

The chain links TRBV13 to TRBJ2-5, with 10 bases aligning to TRBD1. The V segment lost 11 bases and the J segment 4 bases; nucleotides outside the gene matches: 4. CDR1 PRHDT and CDR2 FYEKMQ come from the germline V gene (reference sequence). The length of the CDR3 is 12 residues. The CDR3 region is CAGQGEGETQYF. DNA for the CDR3: TGTGCCGGACAGGGGGAGGGAGAGACCCAGTACTTC.

The chain joins TRBV2 to TRBJ2-1; the match to TRBD2 covers 11 bases. After removal of 2 bases from V and 0 bases from J, the junction contained 9 bases not matched to a gene. CDR3 length: 19 residues. Looked up from germline, CDR1 is SNHLY and CDR2 is FYNNEI. Written as DNA, the CDR3 is TGTGCCAGCAGTGAAAGTCCCGGGACTAGCGGTAGCTCCTACAATGAGCAGTTCTTC. This sequence encodes CASSESPGTSGSSYNEQFF.

V is TRBV14 and J is TRBJ2-3; maybe TRBD1 (5 bases). This CDR3 contains 13 residues. The V end lost 3 bases, the J end lost 3 bases, and 7 bases lay between the germline ends. The V gene's germline CDR1 is SGHDN and CDR2 FVKESK. CDR3 sequence reads: CASSQSGTDTQYF. The CDR3 coding sequence is TGTGCCAGCAGCCAGTCAGGGACAGATACGCAGTATTTT.

The V gene is TRBV4-3, the J gene TRBJ2-5; TRBD1 might be the D (6 bases). The germline V gene has CDR1 LGHNA and CDR2 YSLEER. V lost 0 bases and J lost 5, with 19 bases in between. The CDR3 contains 17 residues. The CDR3 nucleotides are TGCGCCAGCAGCCAAGACCTTTCGCAGGGGTGGAAGGAGACCCAGTACTTC. The encoded protein is CASSQDLSQGWKETQYF.

This clone was seen more than once but under ten times. The rearrangement uses TRBV27 and TRBJ2-2; 7 nucleotides match TRBD1. The length of the CDR3 is 14 residues. J lost 5 bases, V lost 7 bases, and 7 bases had no gene match. The germline CDR1 and CDR2 sequences are MNHEY and SMNVEV (reference sequence). CDR3 DNA: TGTGCCAGCAACGCAAGACAGGGAACCGGGGAGCTGTTTTTT. Amino acid sequence: CASNARQGTGELFF.

V and J are TRBV6-5 and TRBJ2-2; D is possibly TRBD2 (5 bases). The V end lost 6 bases, the J end lost 8 bases, and 16 bases lay between the germline ends. Germline V gives CDR1 MNHEY, CDR2 SVGAGI. CDR3 length: 14 residues. CDR3 in DNA: TGTGCCAGCAGCACCCCTACTAGTTTTGGGGAGCTGTTTTTT. Residues: CASSTPTSFGELFF.

This clone was seen more than once but under ten times. The chain recombines TRBV11-2 with TRBJ2-7; 8 positions agree with TRBD1. Per the germline V gene, CDR1 is SGHAT and CDR2 is FQNNGV. The CDR3 covers 16 residues. V was pared by 5 bases and J by 0 bases, with 9 bases of the junction left unmatched. This chain's CDR3 is CASSTSGTGDSYEQYF. The CDR3, as DNA: TGTGCCAGCAGCACATCCGGGACAGGCGACTCCTACGAGCAGTACTTC.

The table lists this clone with a count of one. The rearrangement uses TRBV11-2 and TRBJ2-5; D is ambiguous. Trimming took off 1 base at V and 1 base at J, with 7 bases between the two ends. Germline lookup yields CDR1 SGHAT and CDR2 FQNNGV. The CDR3 runs 14 residues. Here the CDR3 reads CASSLGWSQETQYF. The CDR3 DNA is TGTGCCAGCAGCTTAGGGTGGAGCCAAGAGACCCAGTACTTC. Full variable domain (missing parts from reference TRBV11-2 and TRBJ2-5): EAGVAQSPRYKIIEKRQSVAFWCNPISGHATLYWYQQILGQGPKLLIQFQNNGVVDDSQLPKDRFSAERLKGVDSTLKIQPAKLEDSAVYLCASSLGWSQETQYFGPGTRLLVL.

The CDR3 bases are TGTGCCAGCAGCTTAGGGGCTAGCGGGACCACAGATACGCAGTATTTT. Protein product: CASSLGASGTTDTQYF. The gene calls are TRBV11-2 and TRBJ2-3; 9 nucleotides match TRBD2. Germline CDR1 SGHAT, CDR2 FQNNGV. V shed 1 base, J shed 2 bases, and the junction held 4 bases outside the gene matches. This CDR3 is built from 16 residues.

The chain is built from TRBV5-1 and TRBJ1-2, with D possibly TRBD1 on 6 matching bases. From germline, CDR1 is SGHRS and CDR2 YFSETQ. The CDR3 extends over 17 amino acids. V was cut by 0 bases and J by 5 bases, with 20 bases left in between. The CDR3: CASSLVGIDRIGYGYTF. The DNA for the CDR3 is TGCGCCAGCAGCTTGGTGGGAATCGACAGGATTGGATATGGCTACACCTTC.

The chain recombines TRBV7-9 with TRBJ2-1, with 9 bases fitting TRBD1. V trimming: 5 bases; J trimming: 5 bases; junction bases outside the gene matches: 4. CDR1 is SEHNR, CDR2 FQNEAQ, per germline (reference sequence). The CDR3 sequence is 14 residues long. The CDR3 sequence is CASSRDRADNEQFF. The CDR3 nucleotides are TGTGCCAGCAGCCGGGACAGGGCAGACAATGAGCAGTTCTTC.

This chain joins TRBV11-2 and TRBJ2-7; the match to TRBD1 covers 7 bases. J lost 4 bases, V lost 1 base, and 4 bases had no gene match. Germline-derived CDR1 and CDR2 are SGHAT and FQNNGV. CDR3 length equals 14 residues. The CDR3 protein is CASSLGATGYEQYF. CDR3 nucleotide sequence: TGTGCCAGCAGCTTAGGTGCGACAGGGTACGAGCAGTACTTC.

This chain connects TRBV19 to TRBJ2-7, with a tentative D call TRBD1 (6 bases). Germline CDR1 and CDR2: LNHDA and SQIVND (reference sequence). Trimming removed 8 bases from V and 3 bases from J, with 14 bases in between. The CDR3 is 13 amino acids. DNA of the CDR3: TGTGCCAGTCAGGGGTCCTTGGACTACGAGCAGTACTTC. Encoded protein: CASQGSLDYEQYF.